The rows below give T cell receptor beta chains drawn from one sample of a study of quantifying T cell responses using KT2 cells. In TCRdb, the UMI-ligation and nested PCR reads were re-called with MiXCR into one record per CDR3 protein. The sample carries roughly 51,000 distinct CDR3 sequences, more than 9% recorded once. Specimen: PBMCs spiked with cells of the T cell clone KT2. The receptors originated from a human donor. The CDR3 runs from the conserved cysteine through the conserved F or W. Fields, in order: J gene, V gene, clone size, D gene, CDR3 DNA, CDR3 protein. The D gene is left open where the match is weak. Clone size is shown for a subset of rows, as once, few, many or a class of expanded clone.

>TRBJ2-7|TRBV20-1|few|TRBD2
TGCAGTGCTAGAGGACCGGGACTAGCGGGTAGTGAGCAGTACTTC
CSARGPGLAGSEQYF
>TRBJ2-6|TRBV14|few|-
TGTGCCAGCAGCCAAGACAGGGGAAGAGTCCTGACTTTC
CASSQDRGRVLTF
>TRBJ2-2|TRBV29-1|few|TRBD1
TGCAGCGCAGAGGGACAGACTAACACCGGGGAGCTGTTTTTT
CSAEGQTNTGELFF
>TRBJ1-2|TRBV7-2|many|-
TGTGCCAGCAGCTTCCAGCCTGAAGGGACCGGGAATGGCTACACCTTC
CASSFQPEGTGNGYTF
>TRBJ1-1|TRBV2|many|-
TGTGCCAGCAGGGCCAGTAGGTCTAACACTGAAGCTTTCTTT
CASRASRSNTEAFF
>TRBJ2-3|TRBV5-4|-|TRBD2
TGTGCCAGCAGTGATAGGAAGCGGGGGGGCTTTGGTGATACGCAGTATTTT
CASSDRKRGGFGDTQYF
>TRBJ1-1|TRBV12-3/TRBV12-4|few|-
TGTGCCAGCAGTTTGGTGGCAGGGGCTGAAGCTTTCTTT
CASSLVAGAEAFF
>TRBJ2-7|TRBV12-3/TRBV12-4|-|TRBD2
TGTGCCAGCAGTTTAGGCCCTAGCGGCACCTACGAGCAGTACTTC
CASSLGPSGTYEQYF
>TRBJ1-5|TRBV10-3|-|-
TGTGCCATCAGTGAACGGGTTAGCAATCAGCCCCAGCATTTT
CAISERVSNQPQHF
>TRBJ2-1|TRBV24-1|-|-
TGTGCCACCAGTGAGAGTGGAGGTCTTGAGCAGTTCTTC
CATSESGGLEQFF